The 10 T cell receptor beta chains given below trace back to one sample, sequenced in a study of T cell responses to AZD1222 COVID-19 vaccine. Sequencing used immunoSEQ multiplex PCR; TCRdb keeps in-frame clones, though not all of them. The sample has about 170,000 clones; around nine tenths are singletons. The sample consisted of peripheral blood, taken on day 0 of AZD1222 vaccination. These receptor sequences come from an adult in good health.

V is TRBV5-1 and J is TRBJ2-7; 8 bases agree with TRBD1. This CDR3 is built from 16 residues. CDR1 and CDR2 (germline): SGHRS, YFSETQ. The trim removed 1 base at V and 2 bases at J, leaving 8 bases unmatched. CDR3 DNA sequence: TGCGCCAGCAGCTTGACGGTAACAGGGGGGACCTACGAGCAGTACTTC. This sequence encodes CASSLTVTGGTYEQYF.

The J gene is TRBJ2-2, the V gene TRBV3-1 (or the pseudogene TRBV3-2); tentatively, D is TRBD2 (5 bases). V shed 6 bases and J shed 5 bases, with 13 bases lying between them. The CDR3 is 14 residues long. Germline V gene lookup returns CDR1 LGHDT and CDR2 YNNKEL (reference sequence). This CDR3 is CASRRATGTGELFF. The CDR3 bases are TGTGCCAGCAGGAGGGCCACGGGGACCGGGGAGCTGTTTTTT.

The chain carries TRBV7-8 and TRBJ2-7; D gene uncertain. This CDR3 is 13 amino acids long. Germline CDR1 SGHVS, CDR2 FQNEAQ. Trimming removed 7 bases from V and 2 bases from J, with 12 bases in between. Written as DNA, the CDR3 is TGTGCCAGCATCAACCACTCCCCCTACGAGCAGTACTTC. It translates to CASINHSPYEQYF.

This clone is a singleton in its sample. V and J are TRBV15 and TRBJ1-2; 8 nucleotides agree with TRBD1. The ends lost 3 bases at V and 4 bases at J; junction bases unmatched: 4. Germline CDR1 LNHNV, CDR2 YYDKDF (reference sequence). The CDR3 is made up of 14 amino acids. In nucleotides, the CDR3 is TGTGCCACCAGCAGCCCAGGGGGCCCCTATGGCTACACCTTC. Its protein product is CATSSPGGPYGYTF.

The sample holds one count of this clone. The rearrangement uses TRBV2 and TRBJ2-3, with a possible D match to TRBD1 (6 bases). Between the trimmed V and J ends, which lost 0 bases and 0 bases, there was a span of 16 bases. Per germline, CDR1 SNHLY and CDR2 FYNNEI. This CDR3 has 18 amino acids. The CDR3 reads CASSEARTARTSTDTQYF. CDR3 coding DNA: TGTGCCAGCAGTGAAGCCCGGACAGCAAGAACTAGCACAGATACGCAGTATTTT.

This chain links TRBV2 with TRBJ1-5, with D uncertain. The V end lost 4 bases, the J end lost 9 bases, and 16 bases lay between the germline ends. Looked up from germline, CDR1 is SNHLY and CDR2 is FYNNEI. The CDR3 sequence is 14 residues long. CDR3 in DNA: TGTGCCAGCAGTGTACGGGGTCTGGGTGGGCCCCAGCATTTT. Translation gives CASSVRGLGGPQHF.

The chain carries TRBV3-1 (or the pseudogene TRBV3-2) and TRBJ1-1, with no clear D. The germline CDR1 and CDR2 sequences are LGHDT and YNNKEL (reference sequence). The CDR3 is 14 amino acids. Trimming shortened V by 4 bases and J by 4 bases, and 13 bases separated the two germline ends. The CDR3 coding sequence is TGTGCCAGCAGCCCCCCACTTAGAACCACTGAAGCTTTCTTT. Translated: CASSPPLRTTEAFF.

In this sample, this clone turned up once. This chain connects TRBV5-4 to TRBJ2-7; D is undetermined. The germline V gene encodes CDR1 SGHNT and CDR2 YYREEE (reference sequence). V shed 0 bases and J shed 0 bases, with 10 bases lying between them. This CDR3 region has 15 residues. The CDR3 nucleotides are TGTGCCAGCAGCTTGGTACCAGAAAGCTCCTACGAGCAGTACTTC. As protein: CASSLVPESSYEQYF.

The V and J genes are TRBV6-1 and TRBJ1-5; no clear D gene. Per the germline V gene, CDR1 is MNHNS and CDR2 is SASEGT. Trimming cost V 1 base and J 6 bases, with 7 bases left between them. The CDR3 covers 13 residues. In nucleotides, the CDR3 is TGTGCCAGCAGTGAAGAGAGAAGTCAGCCCCAGCATTTT. Its protein is CASSEERSQPQHF.

The genes are TRBV7-9 and TRBJ1-1; D possibly corresponds to TRBD1 (5 bases). Trimming left V 4 bases short and J 8 bases short, with 8 bases between. CDR3 length: 11 amino acids. Germline V gene sequence: CDR1 SEHNR, CDR2 FQNEAQ (reference sequence). The CDR3 protein is CASSSRGEAFF. CDR3 in DNA: TGTGCCAGCAGCTCGAGGGGAGAAGCTTTCTTT.